This TCR beta chain was documented in a study of HIV-infected patients and healthy controls (dated by TCRdb to the mid-2010s). Broadly, across the study: CD4 counts rose modestly but significantly in most of the 16 patients after three months of therapy, yet stayed below normal ranges. CD8 counts did not change consistently during early therapy, while the CD4:CD8 ratio increased slightly. Relative to controls, total CDR3 counts per chain did not differ significantly, and patients lacked overall T-cell lymphocytopenia. After a further year of therapy, viral load was undetectable in all patients, having already become undetectable in about 70% of the 16 patients by the second bleed. The study tested whether deep TCR repertoire sequencing of HIV patients' small blood samples could capture immune perturbation and reconstitution.

After antiretroviral therapy began, follow-up blood was collected from HIV-infected patients roughly three months, about 14 weeks, later. Whole blood was used without cell fractionation, so all unsorted peripheral T cells were reflected in the repertoire. For RNA extraction, 2.5 ml of peripheral blood was drawn into Tempus tubes. Enrollment excluded patients who had febrile or AIDS-related illness, tumors, hepatitis B or C coinfection, immunomodulatory therapy, recent vaccination or treatment interruptions. Residual genomic DNA was removed with the TURBO-DNase kit and globin mRNA was depleted with GLOBINclear. In this sample, this clonotype turned up a few times. Its antigen is still unknown. Base qualities are missing; no much larger clone stands one base away. Using SuperScript III with primers targeting the alpha and beta constant regions, approximately 500 ng of RNA was reverse transcribed. Separate alpha and beta chain libraries were generated by chain-specific third strand synthesis with multiplexing indices. In the protocol, all rearrangements within a chain were amplified with a single primer pair so that primer bias was avoided, and molecular barcodes were added to each cDNA molecule. Purified cDNA was ligated with T4 RNA Ligase 1 onto a 5' RACE adapter bearing a random hexamer and the SP2 sequencing primer site. The authors primed second strand synthesis from the SP2 site with Phusion polymerase and used slow temperature ramps to favor optimal annealing. Joined together, two random hexamer sequences that had both been added before amplification formed the 12-nucleotide barcode of each molecule. An amplification PCR of approximately 25 cycles with P5s and P7 primers came after a short first PCR that had added P5 and P7 adapter elements plus a second index. In total the libraries went through about 27 PCR cycles, after which the libraries were quantified on a Qubit, sized on a Bioanalyzer, and diluted to around 3.9 nM. Sequencing of the normalized libraries was done on an Illumina MiSeq using 2 x 250 paired-end kits. Into about 10 ul Tris-Cl, the reverse transcription reactions were eluted following cleanup on MinElute columns. The adapter ligations were run for 20 to 25 hours at 16 degrees C, and AMPure XP beads at a 1:1 ratio were afterwards used to clean them. The published analysis was carried out like this. A modified Decombinator that output V, J, insert and barcode information was used to process the demultiplexed FASTQ files. Sequences that shared a barcode but differed from the dominant sequence were discarded as errors, and original cDNA molecules were estimated by counting barcodes clustered at Levenshtein distance 3. The R packages ineq, vegan, igraph and RCytoscape were used for downstream analyses, together with IMGT nomenclature and CDR3 definitions. V gene usage was computed over distinct sequences, each TCR counted once to avoid skew from clonal expansion. Similarity networks connected unique CDR3 amino acid sequences within a donor whenever two sequences differed by a single Levenshtein edit. In the repertoires, a search was made for a compiled set of published HIV-specific CDR3s (approximately 90 alpha, 702 beta) and CMV-specific CDR3s (approximately 13 alpha, 253 beta). Random subsampling to size-matched repertoires demonstrated that the decreased diversity in patients did not result from their lower sequence numbers. The raw public data were reprocessed by TCRdb itself: fastp quality trimming at Q25, MiXCR clonotype calling, in-frame beta chains only. Here each entry gathers all rows of one CDR3 protein and keeps the most common genes and DNA. Here the V and J calls rest on TCRdb's processing, not on the authors' analysis. The sample contains some 14,000 distinct CDR3 sequences, about 12% of them found a single time. Clones ranked in the top ten supply 35% to 50% of the sample.

Results and caveats for the whole study, not just this receptor: Healthy control repertoires showed roughly threefold more distinct CDR3s and higher Shannon diversity than untreated HIV+ repertoires. Rare events from HIV-infected data received too much weight under size-matching, and comparisons were complicated by unequal numbers of distinct sequences between patients and controls. The therapy captured by the treated samples lasted only 2 to 4 months, arguably too short a period to observe immune reconstitution given low adult thymic output. MAIT cell alpha-chain CDR3s were present at high frequency in healthy controls but severely depleted in HIV+ repertoires. In the samples, alpha-beta chain pairing was left undetermined. The observed differences in diversity were not explained by the slight differences in age and sex profiles between the study cohorts. Processing was restricted to sixteen HIV-infected individuals, which the authors judged to be a major constraint on the generalizability of the findings. Significantly higher mean Gini indices were seen in HIV-infected repertoires than in controls, possibly reflecting oligoclonality. In HIV-infected patients, the apparent post-therapy recovery of the Gini index was not replicated in size-matched repertoire data. During therapy, HIV-associated CDR3s significantly decreased in frequency, while CMV-associated CDR3s did not change significantly, though most became more frequent. More CDR3s were shared between individuals among healthy controls than among HIV+ patients, as measured by Jaccard index and by the count of highly shared sequences. Using whole blood restricted sequencing depth and prevented separating the dynamics of distinct T-cell subpopulations. Significantly different mean usage between HIV-infected patients and controls was observed for eight alpha and eight beta V genes. The study did not determine donor HLA types.

This sequence was found in an adult with HIV infection. The donor label of this sample is uncertain. The sequenced sample was blood, obtained during antiretroviral therapy.

At the DNA level, the sequence is TGCGCCAGCAGCCAGGGACATGAGCAGTTCTTC. It encodes CASSQGHEQFF. This receptor chain uses TRBV5-1 and TRBJ2-1; the D gene is possibly TRBD1 or TRBD2, with 5 bases matching each. V loses 4 bases of germline sequence and J loses 8 bases, and the interval between the two ends is 7 bases. In the germline V gene, CDR1 corresponds to SGHRS and CDR2 to YFSETQ. From cysteine to phenylalanine, the CDR3 is 11 amino acids long. Only CDR3 DNA remains: 33 bases, in frame from the first base. With all but the CDR3 taken from the reference TRBV5-1 and TRBJ2-1 genes, the full variable domain is: KAGVTQTPRYLIKTRGQQVTLSCSPISGHRSVSWYQQTPGQGLQFLFEYFSETQRNKGNFPGRFSGRQFSNSRSEMNVSTLELGDSALYLCASSQGHEQFFGPGTRLTVL.